The 23 T cell receptor beta chains presented below share a single source sample, sequenced in a study of T cell responses to AZD1222 COVID-19 vaccine. Sequencing used immunoSEQ multiplex PCR; TCRdb keeps in-frame clones, though not all of them. This sample has about 160,000 clones, with roughly nine tenths found just once. The sample here was peripheral blood, taken on day 0 of AZD1222 vaccination. The source of these receptors is an adult in good health.

The table lists this clone with a count of one. The chain couples TRBV6-2 or TRBV6-3 to TRBJ1-2; D gene unclear. V lost 6 bases and J lost 0, with 11 bases in between. CDR1 is MNHEY and CDR2 is SVGEGT in the germline V gene. This CDR3 comprises 14 residues. The CDR3 protein is CASSRLKANYGYTF. The CDR3 DNA follows: TGTGCCAGCAGCCGTCTTAAAGCTAACTATGGCTACACCTTC.

The chain has TRBV28 and TRBJ1-1, with 12 bases fitting TRBD1. Trimming removed 10 bases from V and 0 bases from J; junction bases left unmatched: 9. The CDR3 sequence is 16 residues long. Germline V gene lookup returns CDR1 MDHEN and CDR2 SYDVKM. The chain's CDR3 is CATRDRGRGMNTEAFF. The CDR3, as DNA: TGTGCCACCAGGGACAGGGGGCGAGGAATGAACACTGAAGCTTTCTTT. Combining the CDR3 with reference TRBV28 and TRBJ1-1 gives the whole variable domain DVKVTQSSRYLVKRTGEKVFLECVQDMDHENMFWYRQDPGLGLRLIYFSYDVKMKEKGDIPEGYSVSREKKERFSLILESASTNQTSMYLCATRDRGRGMNTEAFFGQGTRLTVV.

V and J are TRBV4-3 and TRBJ2-2; 9 positions match TRBD1. The J segment lost 6 bases and the V segment lost 5 bases, leaving 4 bases of the junction unmatched. Germline CDR1 and CDR2: LGHNA and YSLEER. This CDR3 has 14 residues. CDR3 coding DNA: TGCGCCAGCAGCACCGACAGGGGGGCCGGGGAGCTGTTTTTT. Translated, it gives CASSTDRGAGELFF.

The gene calls are TRBV30 and TRBJ1-2, with D uncertain. V was shortened by 0 bases and J by 5 bases, with 7 bases between the two germline ends. The germline CDR1 and CDR2 sequences are GTSNPN and SVGIG (reference sequence). The CDR3 length is 12 residues. The CDR3 DNA reads as TGTGCCTGGAGTGTACATCATTATGGCTACACCTTC. Translated: CAWSVHHYGYTF. Combining the CDR3 with reference TRBV30 and TRBJ1-2 gives the whole variable domain SQTIHQWPATLVQPVGSPLSLECTVEGTSNPNLYWYRQAAGRGLQLLFYSVGIGQISSEVPQNLSASRPQDRQFILSSKKLLLSDSGFYLCAWSVHHYGYTFGSGTRLTVV.

The chain uses TRBV6-2 or TRBV6-3 and TRBJ2-7; 11 bases agree with TRBD2. This CDR3 has 16 residues. Germline lookup yields CDR1 MNHEY and CDR2 SVGEGT. With 4 bases clipped from V and 4 bases from J, the junction kept 9 bases outside the gene matches. Here the CDR3 DNA reads TGTGCCAGCAGTTCCGGGACTAGCGGCGCGGTTTACGAGCAGTACTTC. Encoded protein: CASSSGTSGAVYEQYF.

The V gene is TRBV19, the J gene TRBJ1-6, with 7 bases matching TRBD1. Germline V gives CDR1 LNHDA, CDR2 SQIVND (reference sequence). CDR3 length equals 15 residues. The J segment lost 11 bases and the V segment lost 8 bases, leaving 15 bases of the junction unmatched. The CDR3 sequence: CASGPLQGTGAPLHF. Here the CDR3 DNA reads TGTGCCAGTGGGCCACTACAGGGGACCGGGGCACCCCTCCACTTT.

This chain connects TRBV28 to TRBJ2-7; 10 nucleotides match TRBD1. The CDR3 spans 14 residues. Germline V gene data show CDR1 as MDHEN and CDR2 as SYDVKM. After removal of 8 bases from V and 2 bases from J, the junction contained 6 bases not matched to a gene. CDR3: CASSGQGGAYEQYF. The DNA for the CDR3 is TGTGCCAGCTCAGGACAGGGGGGCGCCTACGAGCAGTACTTC.

V usage is TRBV28 and J usage is TRBJ1-4; D not certain. V was pared by 3 bases and J by 3 bases, with 2 bases between. The CDR3 sequence is 12 residues long. CDR1 and CDR2 (germline): MDHEN, SYDVKM. CDR3 DNA: TGTGCCAGCAGTTTCCCTAATGAAAAACTGTTTTTT. Protein sequence: CASSFPNEKLFF.

V is TRBV19 and J is TRBJ1-2; D is unresolved. Germline V lookup: CDR1 LNHDA, CDR2 SQIVND (reference sequence). Trimming stripped 0 bases from V and 4 bases from J, with 9 bases between. The CDR3 has 14 amino acids. CDR3 sequence reads: CASSIDLLLYGYTF. CDR3 DNA: TGTGCCAGTAGTATAGATCTGCTGCTCTATGGCTACACCTTC.

The chain carries TRBV28 and TRBJ1-5; 9 bases are a match to TRBD1. The ends lost 7 bases at V and 6 bases at J; junction bases unmatched: 4. Germline V gives CDR1 MDHEN, CDR2 SYDVKM. The CDR3 is 13 residues long. For the CDR3, the DNA is TGTGCCAGCAAGGACAGGGGTGGTCAGCCCCAGCATTTT. Amino acids: CASKDRGGQPQHF.

In this sample, this clone turned up once. The V and J genes are TRBV7-9 and TRBJ1-1; 8 bases agree with TRBD1. The trim removed 5 bases at V and 0 bases at J, leaving 5 bases unmatched. The CDR3 covers 15 residues. Germline-derived CDR1 and CDR2 are SEHNR and FQNEAQ (reference sequence). Here the CDR3 DNA reads TGTGCCAGCAGCGGACAGGGTCAGATGAACACTGAAGCTTTCTTT. Residues: CASSGQGQMNTEAFF.

The sample holds a few counts of this clone. The J gene is TRBJ1-5, the V gene TRBV19; TRBD1 agrees at 7 bases. Looked up from germline, CDR1 is LNHDA and CDR2 is SQIVND (reference sequence). Unmatched junction bases numbered 3, after V lost 4 bases and J lost 6 bases. The CDR3 consists of 13 residues. The CDR3 DNA reads as TGTGCCAGTAGTAAGACAGGGCTTCAGCCCCAGCATTTT. Translating it yields CASSKTGLQPQHF. Looking up the rest from reference TRBV19 and TRBJ1-5 gives the full variable domain: DGGITQSPKYLFRKEGQNVTLSCEQNLNHDAMYWYRQDPGQGLRLIYYSQIVNDFQKGDIAEGYSVSREKKESFPLTVTSAQKNPTAFYLCASSKTGLQPQHFGDGTRLSIL.

The gene calls are TRBV4-3 and TRBJ1-5; unclear D gene. This CDR3 is built from 15 residues. V was pared by 0 bases and J by 1 base, with 7 bases between. Germline CDR1 LGHNA, CDR2 YSLEER. Written as DNA, the CDR3 is TGCGCCAGCAGCCAAGATGGCGGGAGCAATCAGCCCCAGCATTTT. Residues: CASSQDGGSNQPQHF.

This clone was seen only a few times. The genes are TRBV3-1 (or the pseudogene TRBV3-2) and TRBJ1-2; possible D gene TRBD1, 5 bases. Trimming stripped 4 bases from V and 1 base from J, with 10 bases between. CDR1 is LGHDT, CDR2 YNNKEL, per germline (reference sequence). This CDR3 is built from 14 residues. Here the CDR3 reads CASSPLQVNYGYTF. The CDR3 DNA reads as TGTGCCAGCAGCCCCCTACAGGTTAACTATGGCTACACCTTC.

The J gene is TRBJ1-2, the V gene TRBV30, with D hard to call. This CDR3 has 11 residues. V was clipped by 2 bases and J by 12 bases, with 13 bases between them. In germline, CDR1 is GTSNPN, CDR2 SVGIG (reference sequence). As DNA, the CDR3 is TGTGCCTGGAGTTTTGGGCCAGTTCACACCTTC. It yields the protein CAWSFGPVHTF.

The chain links TRBV7-2 to TRBJ2-1, with a tentative D call TRBD2 (6 bases). V lost 3 bases to trimming and J lost 1 base, with 10 bases between them. The germline V gene encodes CDR1 SGHTA and CDR2 FQGNSA. The CDR3 loop spans 15 amino acids. The CDR3 spells CASSLGDWSYNEQFF. In nucleotides, the CDR3 is TGTGCCAGCAGCTTGGGGGACTGGTCCTACAATGAGCAGTTCTTC. Looking up the rest from reference TRBV7-2 and TRBJ2-1 gives the full variable domain: GAGVSQSPSNKVTEKGKDVELRCDPISGHTALYWYRQSLGQGLEFLIYFQGNSAPDKSGLPSDRFSAERTGGSVSTLTIQRTQQEDSAVYLCASSLGDWSYNEQFFGPGTRLTVL.

The gene calls are TRBV11-2 and TRBJ1-1; the D is unclear. The V end was cut by 3 bases, the J end by 2 bases, with 13 bases between. The CDR3 is 15 residues long. Germline V gene data show CDR1 as SGHAT and CDR2 as FQNNGV. In nucleotides, the CDR3 is TGTGCCAGCAGCTTCAGGAGGGCAATCAACACTGAAGCTTTCTTT. It translates to CASSFRRAINTEAFF. The full variable domain, its missing parts supplied by reference TRBV11-2 and TRBJ1-1, is EAGVAQSPRYKIIEKRQSVAFWCNPISGHATLYWYQQILGQGPKLLIQFQNNGVVDDSQLPKDRFSAERLKGVDSTLKIQPAKLEDSAVYLCASSFRRAINTEAFFGQGTRLTVV.

This clone has just one count. This rearrangement joins TRBV9 to TRBJ2-2; unclear D gene. With 0 bases removed from V and 5 bases from J, the gap between germline ends came to 5 bases. CDR1 SGDLS and CDR2 YYNGEE come from the germline V gene. This CDR3 spans 13 amino acids. The CDR3 region is CASSVAITGELFF. The CDR3 coding sequence is TGTGCCAGCAGCGTAGCGATTACCGGGGAGCTGTTTTTT.

The chain links TRBV10-2 to TRBJ1-5, with D perhaps TRBD1 (6 bases). The germline gives CDR1 WSHSY, CDR2 SAAADI. Trimming left V 7 bases short and J 7 bases short, with 14 bases between. The CDR3 runs 13 residues. The CDR3 loop is CASTEGGAQPQHF. CDR3 nucleotides: TGCGCCAGCACCGAAGGGGGGGCACAGCCCCAGCATTTT.

The chain carries TRBV25-1 and TRBJ2-2; D may correspond to TRBD1 or TRBD2 (5 bases each). The V gene's germline CDR1 is MGHDK and CDR2 SYGVNS. V was cut by 4 bases and J by 6 bases, with 12 bases left in between. This CDR3 has 14 residues. DNA of the CDR3: TGTGCCAGCAGTGTCTGGGGGAGCGCCGGGGAGCTGTTTTTT. Encoded protein: CASSVWGSAGELFF.

The genes are TRBV5-4 and TRBJ2-7; D possibly corresponds to TRBD1 (6 bases). The ends were cut back, 1 base at V and 5 bases at J, with 13 bases in the middle. The CDR3 extends over 14 amino acids. Looked up from germline, CDR1 is SGHNT and CDR2 is YYREEE (reference sequence). The CDR3, as DNA: TGTGCCAGCAGCTTGTTCCAGGGGCCCCACGAGCAGTACTTC. This gives the protein CASSLFQGPHEQYF.

This chain links TRBV19 with TRBJ1-5, with D uncertain. In germline, CDR1 is LNHDA, CDR2 SQIVND (reference sequence). This CDR3 is built from 15 residues. V lost 1 base, J lost 3 bases, and 10 bases lay in between. CDR3 DNA: TGTGCCAGTAGTATAGGGGTACTGACCAATCAGCCCCAGCATTTT. Translation: CASSIGVLTNQPQHF.

The V gene is TRBV5-1, the J gene TRBJ1-1; D is uncertain. V dropped 2 bases and J dropped 6 bases, with 17 bases sitting between them. Germline V gene lookup returns CDR1 SGHRS and CDR2 YFSETQ. This CDR3 contains 15 residues. The CDR3 spells CASSFGSALSPEAFF. CDR3 DNA sequence: TGCGCCAGCAGCTTCGGTTCAGCTTTAAGCCCTGAAGCTTTCTTT.